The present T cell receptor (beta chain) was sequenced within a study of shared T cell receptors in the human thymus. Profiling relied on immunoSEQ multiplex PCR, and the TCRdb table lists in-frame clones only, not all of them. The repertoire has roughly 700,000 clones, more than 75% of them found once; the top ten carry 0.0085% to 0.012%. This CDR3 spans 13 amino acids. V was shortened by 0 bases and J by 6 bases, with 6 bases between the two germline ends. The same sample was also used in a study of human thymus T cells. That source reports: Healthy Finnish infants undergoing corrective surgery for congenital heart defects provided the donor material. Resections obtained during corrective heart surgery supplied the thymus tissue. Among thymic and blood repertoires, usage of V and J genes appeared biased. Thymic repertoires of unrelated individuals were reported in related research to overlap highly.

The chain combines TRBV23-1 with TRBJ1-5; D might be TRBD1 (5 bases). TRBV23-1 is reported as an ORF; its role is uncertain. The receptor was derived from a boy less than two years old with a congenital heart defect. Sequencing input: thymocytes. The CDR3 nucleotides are TGCGCCAGCAGTCAATCGGGGGGTCAGCCCCAGCATTTT. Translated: CASSQSGGQPQHF.